What follows describes a single T cell receptor (beta chain). There are 13 residues in the CDR3. Germline-derived CDR1 and CDR2 are GTSNPN and SVGIG (reference sequence). V dropped 6 bases and J dropped 5 bases, with 16 bases sitting between them. Among the unsorted PBMC samples, replicate PCRs used about 280 ng DNA, some 30,000 T cell genomes. On ten immunoSEQ deep assay plates, unsorted PBMC DNA was sequenced. Authors' methods: Quality scores were absent from the junction-only immunoSEQ sequences, so filtering differed. TCRdb keeps only in-frame clones here, not all; method: immunoSEQ multiplex PCR. That table supplies the V and J calls and clone size; D and trimming were determined from the DNA. The repertoire holds hundreds of thousands of clones, with about 76% as singletons. This entry comes from a study of shared clonotypes between healthy human individuals. Healthy and HIV-negative, the adult donors had no recent acute infections or vaccinations.

The sequenced sample was PBMCs. The J gene is TRBJ2-5, the V gene TRBV30; TRBD1 might be the D (5 bases). The clonotype was recovered from a woman in her 40s in good health. Some clones in this sample may be carry-over from other donors' samples. The CDR3 DNA reads as TGTGCCTGCAGGGTACCAGGCACCGAGACCCAGTACTTC. It is translated as CACRVPGTETQYF.